The 2 T cell receptor beta chains below were found in one sample sequenced in a study of preoperative IRX-2 immunotherapy in early breast cancer. Only in-frame clones appear in the TCRdb table, and some are missing; sequencing was by immunoSEQ multiplex PCR. The sample has 40,000 to 50,000 clones, 77% seen once. Treatment specified: preoperative locoregional IRX-2 cytokine immunotherapy. This material consisted of tumor tissue, taken after IRX-2 immunotherapy. The receptor set was obtained from a human donor with breast cancer.

The J gene is TRBJ1-4, the V gene TRBV11-3; 10 nucleotides align to TRBD1. CDR1 is SGHNT, CDR2 YENEEA, per germline. After removal of 6 bases from V and 5 bases from J, the junction contained 6 bases not matched to a gene. This CDR3 spans 15 amino acids. CDR3: CASSPDRGRNEKLFF. The CDR3 region has the DNA TGTGCCAGCAGTCCTGACAGGGGGCGGAATGAAAAACTGTTTTTT. Drawing the rest from reference TRBV11-3 and TRBJ1-4, the complete variable domain is EAGVVQSPRYKIIEKKQPVAFWCNPISGHNTLYWYLQNLGQGPELLIRYENEEAVDDSQLPKDRFSAERLKGVDSTLKIQPAELGDSAVYLCASSPDRGRNEKLFFGSGTQLSVL.

The CDR3: CASSSRDRAGNTIYF. In DNA, the CDR3 is TGTGCCAGCAGCTCGAGGGACAGGGCTGGAAACACCATATATTTT. The chain uses TRBV7-1 and TRBJ1-3; 9 positions match TRBD1. TRBV7-1 belongs to the ORF category, with a function that is uncertain. The CDR3 runs to 15 residues. J was trimmed by 2 bases and V by 3 bases; bases with no gene match: 2.